Below, 20 T cell receptor beta chains from the same sample are listed, as sequenced in a study of blood T cell repertoires in COVID-19. Data came from immunoSEQ multiplex PCR; TCRdb stores just in-frame clones and leaves some out. The table lists hundreds of thousands of clones, around 90% of them singletons. The sample taken for sequencing was peripheral blood. All receptors come from a man in his fifties or sixties with COVID-19, enrolled during active disease.

This CDR3 reads CASSFGEDYEQYF. The CDR3 region has the DNA TGTGCCAGCAGCTTTGGGGAGGACTACGAGCAGTACTTC. The V call is TRBV7-9, the J call TRBJ2-7, with a tentative D call TRBD2 (6 bases). V was shortened by 3 bases and J by 3 bases, with 9 bases between the two germline ends. Germline CDR1 reads SEHNR; CDR2 reads FQNEAQ (reference sequence). The CDR3 is made up of 13 amino acids. Supplemented by reference TRBV7-9 and TRBJ2-7, the full variable domain reads DTGVSQNPRHKITKRGQNVTFRCDPISEHNRLYWYRQTLGQGPEFLTYFQNEAQLEKSRLLSDRFSAERPKGSFSTLEIQRTEQGDSAMYLCASSFGEDYEQYFGPGTRLTVT.

This clone occurred a few times. The gene calls are TRBV9 and TRBJ1-1, with 7 bases fitting TRBD1. Germline-derived CDR1 and CDR2 are SGDLS and YYNGEE. V dropped 0 bases and J dropped 0; count of bases not matched to a gene: 2. The CDR3 totals 15 residues. The CDR3 nucleotides read TGTGCCAGCAGCGTAGAGGGGACAGTGAACACTGAAGCTTTCTTT. Protein product: CASSVEGTVNTEAFF.

The chain combines TRBV29-1 with TRBJ1-2; 8 nucleotides agree with TRBD1. The CDR3 extends over 13 amino acids. V was pared by 3 bases and J by 8 bases, with 8 bases of the junction left unmatched. CDR1 SQVTM and CDR2 ANQGSEA come from the germline V gene. The DNA for the CDR3 is TGCAGCGTTGAGTCAGGGGGCTATCGGGGCTACACCTTC. It translates to CSVESGGYRGYTF.

To note about this clone: With a much larger clone just one base away, this may be a read error. The genes are TRBV9 and TRBJ1-1; 9 bases fit TRBD1. CDR1 and CDR2 (germline): SGDLS, YYNGEE. Trimming removed 3 bases from V and 1 base from J; junction bases left unmatched: 1. This CDR3 comprises 14 residues. The CDR3 protein is CASSETGGNTEAFF. The CDR3, as DNA: TGTGCCAGCAGCGAGACAGGGGGGAACACTGAAGCTTTCTTT.

The chain is built from TRBV19 and TRBJ2-3; 8 bases fit TRBD1. This CDR3 is 16 amino acids long. The germline CDR1 and CDR2 sequences are LNHDA and SQIVND (reference sequence). Unmatched junction bases numbered 6, after V lost 4 bases and J lost 0 bases. CDR3 in DNA: TGTGCCAGTAGTACCAGGACAGGGAGAAGCACAGATACGCAGTATTTT. The encoded protein is CASSTRTGRSTDTQYF.

V and J are TRBV5-1 and TRBJ1-1; D gene uncertain. The CDR3 is made up of 13 amino acids. CDR1 and CDR2 (germline): SGHRS, YFSETQ. V gave up 0 bases and J gave up 11 bases, with 14 bases separating them. CDR3 DNA: TGCGCCAGCAGCTTGGAAAGCTCAAGTGCGGCTTTCTTT. This sequence encodes CASSLESSSAAFF.

V usage is TRBV24-1 and J usage is TRBJ2-1; 7 bases align to TRBD1. V was pared by 4 bases and J by 3 bases, with 11 bases of the junction left unmatched. Germline values: CDR1 KGHDR, CDR2 SFDVKD. The CDR3 totals 17 residues. Here the CDR3 DNA reads TGTGCCACCAGTGACCCGGTAGTCGCAGGGGGCTACAATGAGCAGTTCTTC. This translates into CATSDPVVAGGYNEQFF.

The chain recombines TRBV4-3 with TRBJ1-2; perhaps TRBD1 as D (5 bases). CDR1 is LGHNA, CDR2 YSLEER, per germline. The CDR3 spans 14 residues. V was pared by 0 bases and J by 3 bases, with 8 bases between. The CDR3 sequence is CASSQDRADYGYTF. CDR3 sequence (DNA): TGCGCCAGCAGCCAAGACAGGGCAGACTATGGCTACACCTTC.

V usage is TRBV11-1 and J usage is TRBJ1-4; TRBD1 agrees at 8 bases. The CDR3 is made up of 15 amino acids. V lost 5 bases to trimming and J lost 7 bases; unmatched junction nucleotides: 9. In germline, CDR1 is SGHAT, CDR2 FQDESV (reference sequence). CDR3 sequence (DNA): TGTGCCAGCAGCCTAGGACAGGGAGCGACTGAAAAACTGTTTTTT. Protein sequence: CASSLGQGATEKLFF.

The gene calls are TRBV19 and TRBJ2-2; D gene uncertain. V lost 0 bases to trimming and J lost 6 bases, with 11 bases between them. Germline CDR1 and CDR2: LNHDA and SQIVND (reference sequence). This CDR3 is 15 amino acids long. CDR3 DNA sequence: TGTGCCAGTAGTATAGACCCTCGGGTGCCCGGGGAGCTGTTTTTT. Translation: CASSIDPRVPGELFF. Full variable domain (outside the CDR3, taken from reference TRBV19 and TRBJ2-2): DGGITQSPKYLFRKEGQNVTLSCEQNLNHDAMYWYRQDPGQGLRLIYYSQIVNDFQKGDIAEGYSVSREKKESFPLTVTSAQKNPTAFYLCASSIDPRVPGELFFGEGSRLTVL.

The chain combines TRBV10-3 with TRBJ2-1; D is possibly TRBD2 (6 bases). Trimming took off 10 bases at V and 7 bases at J, with 20 bases between the two ends. This CDR3 contains 14 residues. The germline gives CDR1 ENHRY, CDR2 SYGVKD. The CDR3 sequence: CATRFEEGSNEQFF. CDR3 nucleotide sequence: TGTGCCACCAGATTTGAGGAGGGATCAAATGAGCAGTTCTTC.

J is TRBJ1-5 and V is TRBV19; no clear D. Trimming shortened V by 7 bases and J by 5 bases, and 18 bases separated the two germline ends. Germline values: CDR1 LNHDA, CDR2 SQIVND (reference sequence). This CDR3 has 15 amino acids. CDR3 residues: CASNPGGRGHQPQHF. The CDR3 coding sequence is TGTGCCAGTAATCCGGGAGGGAGAGGCCATCAGCCCCAGCATTTT.

This chain links TRBV27 with TRBJ2-1; D uncertain. Germline CDR1 is MNHEY and CDR2 is SMNVEV (reference sequence). V lost 3 bases to trimming and J lost 2 bases, with 5 bases between them. The CDR3 consists of 13 residues. CDR3 sequence reads: CASSFGTYNEQFF. The CDR3 nucleotides read TGTGCCAGCAGTTTTGGCACCTACAATGAGCAGTTCTTC.

The chain employs TRBV19 and TRBJ2-6, with D unresolved. Looked up from germline, CDR1 is LNHDA and CDR2 is SQIVND (reference sequence). With 7 bases removed from V and 4 bases from J, the gap between germline ends came to 14 bases. The CDR3 has 15 amino acids. CDR3 in DNA: TGTGCCAGTACAGAGGCCAGCGTGGGGGCCAACGTCCTGACTTTC. Translating gives CASTEASVGANVLTF. Full variable domain (missing parts from reference TRBV19 and TRBJ2-6): DGGITQSPKYLFRKEGQNVTLSCEQNLNHDAMYWYRQDPGQGLRLIYYSQIVNDFQKGDIAEGYSVSREKKESFPLTVTSAQKNPTAFYLCASTEASVGANVLTFGAGSRLTVL.

V usage is TRBV5-1 and J usage is TRBJ1-5; a weak D match, TRBD1 (5 bases). The V gene's germline CDR1 is SGHRS and CDR2 YFSETQ. With 0 bases removed from V and 5 bases from J, the gap between germline ends came to 12 bases. CDR3 size: 15 residues. The CDR3, as DNA: TGCGCCAGCAGCTTGGACGGGGGGTTGGATCAGCCCCAGCATTTT. Protein product: CASSLDGGLDQPQHF.

Comment on this clone: The sample holds other DNA sequences that translate to the same CDR3. CDR3 protein: CASSLSVNTEAFF. Here the CDR3 DNA reads TGTGCCAGCAGCTTGTCGGTGAACACTGAAGCTTTCTTT. The chain joins TRBV11-2 to TRBJ1-1; D unresolved. The CDR3 covers 13 residues. The V gene lost 3 bases and the J gene lost 0 bases, with 5 bases spanning the gap. Germline V lookup: CDR1 SGHAT, CDR2 FQNNGV.

This sequence joins TRBV18 and TRBJ1-2; 8 bases match TRBD1. This CDR3 is 16 amino acids long. The V gene end was trimmed by 5 bases and the J gene end by 4 bases; junction bases not matched to a gene: 12. The germline V gene encodes CDR1 KGHSH and CDR2 LQKENI. In DNA form, the CDR3 reads TGTGCCAGCTCAGCTAACGGGCAGGGGGCTTCCTATGGCTACACCTTC. This encodes CASSANGQGASYGYTF.

The chain carries TRBV5-1 and TRBJ2-7, with D possibly TRBD1 on 5 matching bases. Germline loops: CDR1 SGHRS, CDR2 YFSETQ. This CDR3 spans 14 amino acids. V was clipped by 1 base and J by 3 bases, with 11 bases between them. The CDR3: CASSLTGNNYEQYF. CDR3 coding DNA: TGCGCCAGCAGCTTGACAGGTAACAACTACGAGCAGTACTTC.

This chain links TRBV5-1 with TRBJ1-1; D not resolved. The CDR3 is 13 amino acids. The germline V gene encodes CDR1 SGHRS and CDR2 YFSETQ. Trimming removed 0 bases from V and 5 bases from J, with 8 bases in between. As DNA, the CDR3 is TGCGCCAGCAGCTTGGAACTTCGGACTGAAGCTTTCTTT. Protein sequence: CASSLELRTEAFF.

In this sample, this clone turned up once. V is TRBV7-8 and J is TRBJ2-1; 7 nucleotides match TRBD2. Germline V gives CDR1 SGHVS, CDR2 FQNEAQ. The CDR3 sequence is 16 residues long. J was trimmed by 1 base and V by 1 base; bases with no gene match: 4. The CDR3, as DNA: TGTGCCAGCAGCTTAGGGACTAGTCGGTCCTACAATGAGCAGTTCTTC. Encoded protein: CASSLGTSRSYNEQFF.